This TCR beta chain was identified during a study of CD8 T cells in ankylosing spondylitis. CDR3 size: 16 residues. From germline, CDR1 is LNHNV and CDR2 YYDKDF (reference sequence). Trimming stripped 3 bases from V and 1 base from J, with 15 bases between. It was by quantitative 5'-RACE with molecular barcodes that TCR beta libraries were made. One entry per CDR3 protein results from TCRdb running MiXCR on the 5' RACE reads. The sample carries just under 350,000 distinct CDR3 sequences, about 15% recorded once. Whole-study results and caveats: Reactive arthritis synovial fluid and blood were previously reported to contain some motif variants. CD8+ disease-linked clones were present at relatively low frequencies in blood. Significant enrichment of disease-linked clones was reportedly seen in matched ankylosing spondylitis synovial fluid.

As regards this clonotype: Its antigen is still unknown.

The sequence was collected from a male donor with ankylosing spondylitis or in good health (not recorded which). The sample consisted of blood, either unsorted or a sorted T cell fraction (not recorded which). The chain combines TRBV15 with TRBJ2-5; D possibly corresponds to TRBD1 (6 bases). CDR3 sequence reads: CATSRVTFRGQETQYF. The CDR3 nucleotides read TGTGCCACCAGCAGGGTTACGTTCAGGGGCCAAGAGACCCAGTACTTC.